A few counts support the clone carrying this T cell receptor (beta chain). The CDR3 has 18 amino acids. V lost 1 base to trimming and J lost 7 bases; unmatched junction nucleotides: 19. Germline V gene sequence: CDR1 DFQATT, CDR2 SNEGSKA (reference sequence). The sample originates from a study of kidney transplant recipient with SARS-CoV-2 infection. In TCRdb, the reads were re-called with MiXCR into one record per CDR3 protein. The profile shows 200,000 to 250,000 distinct CDR3 sequences, 25% to 30% of them singletons. Source: a blood sample, taken at baseline and between days 110 and 120 from a kidney transplant recipient. This receptor was identified in a male patient between 25 and 40 years old who had COVID-19 and was a kidney transplant recipient. Some T cells may be the graft donor's. This chain connects TRBV20-1 to TRBJ2-4; TRBD2 matches 7 bases. This CDR3 is CSARGTPGAGVYLNIQYF. CDR3 DNA: TGCAGTGCTAGAGGAACCCCGGGCGCGGGAGTTTATCTGAACATTCAGTACTTC.